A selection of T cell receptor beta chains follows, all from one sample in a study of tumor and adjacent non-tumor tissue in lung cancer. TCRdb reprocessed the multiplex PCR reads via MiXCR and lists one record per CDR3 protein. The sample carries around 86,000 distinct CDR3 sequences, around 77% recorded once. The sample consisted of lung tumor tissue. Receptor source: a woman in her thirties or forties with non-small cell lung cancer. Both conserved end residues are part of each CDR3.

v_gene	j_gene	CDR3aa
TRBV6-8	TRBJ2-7	CVSSHGGGYVYGQYF
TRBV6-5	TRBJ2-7	CASSYAPISSYEQYF
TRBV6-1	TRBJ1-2	CVSSEERRGYGYTF
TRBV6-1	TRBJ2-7	CASTEWGPEQYF
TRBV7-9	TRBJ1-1	CATSFARPGGLNTETFF
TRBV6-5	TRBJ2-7	CASTTNRDMIPYEQYF
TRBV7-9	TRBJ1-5	CTSSGSNQPQHF
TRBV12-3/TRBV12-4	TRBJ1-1	CASSLTGGTSEAFF
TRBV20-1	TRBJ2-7	CTARTWTGAYKQYF
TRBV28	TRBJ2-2	CASSRTGVTGELFF
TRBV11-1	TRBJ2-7	CTSSPGQGYYKQYF
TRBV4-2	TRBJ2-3	CASSQGLAGGPDTQYF
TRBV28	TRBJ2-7	CASRGLRYFLSTYEQYF
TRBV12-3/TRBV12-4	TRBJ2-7	CASSFGDLYEQYF
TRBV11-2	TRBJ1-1	CASSSRHGHAEAFF
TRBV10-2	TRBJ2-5	CARRSGVRHGGPETQYF
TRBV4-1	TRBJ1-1	CAGFHGTEAFF
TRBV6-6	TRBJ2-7	CASSSRGGVISYEHYF
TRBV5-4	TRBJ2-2	CGSNLGQANTGEPFF
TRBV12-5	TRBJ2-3	CAGGFLQPGTYTQYF
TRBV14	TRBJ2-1	CASSQGGQRGSSYNEQFF
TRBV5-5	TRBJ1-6	CAISFSGDNSPHHF
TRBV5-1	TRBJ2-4	CASSLDRRDGSKNIQYF
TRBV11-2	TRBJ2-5	CTSSLVGRRARETQYF
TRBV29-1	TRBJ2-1	CSANRQGSHNEQFF
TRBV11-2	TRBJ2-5	CASSDSRSTGTAQETQYF
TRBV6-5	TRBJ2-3	CASSKLAGATDTQYF
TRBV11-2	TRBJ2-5	CVSSSPGGGIKETQYF
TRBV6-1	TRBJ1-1	CARSEGLAGIGGAFF
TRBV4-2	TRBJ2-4	CASSPSWTDSGAKNIHYF
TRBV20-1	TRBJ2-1	CSARTSGSPYNEQFF
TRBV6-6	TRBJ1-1	CASRTGKSQAFF
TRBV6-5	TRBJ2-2	CVSNYRTPGELFF
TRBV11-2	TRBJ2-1	CASSSFLGEATYNELFF
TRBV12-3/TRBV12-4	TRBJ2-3	CASGRVNTDTQYF
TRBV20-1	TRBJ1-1	CSTSFHARTLPDEAFF
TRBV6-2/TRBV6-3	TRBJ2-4	CASREQGRDIQHF
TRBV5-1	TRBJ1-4	CASSSSGQNNEKPFF
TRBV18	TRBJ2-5	CASPPGETQYF
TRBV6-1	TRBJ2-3	CTSRMYTDTQYF
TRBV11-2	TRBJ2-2	CASRFLGSGRANTGKLFF
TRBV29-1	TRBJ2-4	CSVGGLTGSKHIQYF
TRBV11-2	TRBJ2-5	CASSDSRSTGTTQETQYF